This T cell receptor (beta chain) was captured by sequencing in a study of response to subunit inactivated influenza vaccine. Whole-study findings and limits: Few new T cells, the authors suggested, are recruited by each seasonal influenza vaccination.

In its sample, this clonotype was seen a few times. Antigen: not known. Trimming cost V 2 bases and J 8 bases, with 12 bases left between them. CDR1 is MNHEY and CDR2 is SVGAGI in the germline V gene. There are 14 residues in the CDR3. TCRdb re-called the RT-PCR reads with MiXCR, one entry per CDR3 protein. The table shows about 540,000 distinct CDR3 sequences, with approximately 15% occurring only once. This rearrangement joins TRBV6-5 to TRBJ1-4; perhaps TRBD1 as D (5 bases). The sequences come from PBMCs from blood, collected 12 days after vaccination. This sequence originates from a man aged 50 or older who received an inactivated influenza vaccine. The CDR3 DNA reads as TGTGCCAGCAGTTACGGTGGGACCCAAGAAAAACTGTTTTTT. Protein sequence: CASSYGGTQEKLFF.